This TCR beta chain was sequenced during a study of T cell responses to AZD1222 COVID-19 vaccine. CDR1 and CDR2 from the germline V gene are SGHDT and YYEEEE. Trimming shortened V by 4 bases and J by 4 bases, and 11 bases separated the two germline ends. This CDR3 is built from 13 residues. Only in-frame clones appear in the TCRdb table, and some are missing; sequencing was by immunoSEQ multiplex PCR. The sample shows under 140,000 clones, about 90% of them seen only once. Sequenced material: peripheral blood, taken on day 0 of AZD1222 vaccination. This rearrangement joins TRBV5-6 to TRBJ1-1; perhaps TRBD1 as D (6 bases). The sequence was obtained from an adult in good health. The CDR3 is CASSLRGITEAFF. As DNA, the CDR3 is TGTGCCAGCAGCCTCAGGGGTATCACTGAAGCTTTCTTT.